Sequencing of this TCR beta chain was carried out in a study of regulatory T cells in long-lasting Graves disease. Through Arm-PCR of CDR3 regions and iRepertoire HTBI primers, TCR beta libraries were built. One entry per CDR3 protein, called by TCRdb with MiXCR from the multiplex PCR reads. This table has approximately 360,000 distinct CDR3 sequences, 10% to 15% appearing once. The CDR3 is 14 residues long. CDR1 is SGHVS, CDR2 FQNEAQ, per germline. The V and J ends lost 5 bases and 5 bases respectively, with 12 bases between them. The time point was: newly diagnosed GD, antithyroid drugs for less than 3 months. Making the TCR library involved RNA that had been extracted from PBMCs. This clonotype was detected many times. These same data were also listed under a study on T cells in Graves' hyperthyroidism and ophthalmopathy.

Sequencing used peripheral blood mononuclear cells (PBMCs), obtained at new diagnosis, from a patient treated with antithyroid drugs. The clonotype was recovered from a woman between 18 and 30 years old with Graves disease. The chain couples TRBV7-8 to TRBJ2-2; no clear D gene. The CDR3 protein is CASSLTLVTGELFF. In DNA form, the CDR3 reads TGTGCCAGCAGCCTAACACTGGTGACCGGGGAGCTGTTTTTT.